This T cell receptor (beta chain) stems from a study of CD8+CD57+ T cells in acquired aplastic anemia. Findings and caveats of the study: Sharing between patients and controls was observed for some 27 CD8+ CDR3 sequences.

The V gene lost 8 bases and the J gene lost 8 bases, with 4 bases spanning the gap. Germline V gives CDR1 SQVTM, CDR2 ANQGSEA. CDR3 length equals 8 residues. The sequenced patients had an expansion of CD8+CD57+ cells seen by flow cytometry. A severe acquired aplastic anemia diagnosis applied to all patients. Genomic DNA acted as the template from which TCR beta VDJ combination and CDR3 sequence profiling were carried out. TCRdb ran MiXCR on the reads and lists one entry per CDR3 protein. Altogether some 150,000 distinct CDR3 sequences are present, roughly two thirds being singletons, with the ten largest covering about 50%. About this clonotype itself: Its specificity is unknown.

This TCR came from a human donor with aplastic anemia. Source material: sorted CD4+, CD8+, or CD8+CD57+ T cells (not recorded which) from PBMCs. The chain carries TRBV29-1 and TRBJ2-1; D call uncertain. CDR3 sequence reads: CSTDEQFF. The CDR3 DNA is TGCAGCACCGATGAGCAGTTCTTC.